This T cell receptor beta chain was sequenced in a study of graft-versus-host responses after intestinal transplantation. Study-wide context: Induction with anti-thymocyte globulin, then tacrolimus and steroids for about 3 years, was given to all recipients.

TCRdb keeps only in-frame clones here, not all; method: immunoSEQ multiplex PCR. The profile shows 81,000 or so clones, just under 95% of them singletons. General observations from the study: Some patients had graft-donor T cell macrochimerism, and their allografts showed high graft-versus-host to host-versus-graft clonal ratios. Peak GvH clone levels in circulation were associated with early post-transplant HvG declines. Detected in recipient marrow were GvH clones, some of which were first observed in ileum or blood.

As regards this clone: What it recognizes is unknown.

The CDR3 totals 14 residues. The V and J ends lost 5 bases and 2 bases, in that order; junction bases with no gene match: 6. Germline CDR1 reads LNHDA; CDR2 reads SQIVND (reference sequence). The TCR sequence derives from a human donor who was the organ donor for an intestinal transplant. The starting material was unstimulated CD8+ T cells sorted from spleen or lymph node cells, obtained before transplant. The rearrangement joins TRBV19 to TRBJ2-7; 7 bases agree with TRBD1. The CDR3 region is CASSGTVNPYEQYF. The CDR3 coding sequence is TGTGCCAGTAGTGGGACAGTGAACCCCTACGAGCAGTACTTC.